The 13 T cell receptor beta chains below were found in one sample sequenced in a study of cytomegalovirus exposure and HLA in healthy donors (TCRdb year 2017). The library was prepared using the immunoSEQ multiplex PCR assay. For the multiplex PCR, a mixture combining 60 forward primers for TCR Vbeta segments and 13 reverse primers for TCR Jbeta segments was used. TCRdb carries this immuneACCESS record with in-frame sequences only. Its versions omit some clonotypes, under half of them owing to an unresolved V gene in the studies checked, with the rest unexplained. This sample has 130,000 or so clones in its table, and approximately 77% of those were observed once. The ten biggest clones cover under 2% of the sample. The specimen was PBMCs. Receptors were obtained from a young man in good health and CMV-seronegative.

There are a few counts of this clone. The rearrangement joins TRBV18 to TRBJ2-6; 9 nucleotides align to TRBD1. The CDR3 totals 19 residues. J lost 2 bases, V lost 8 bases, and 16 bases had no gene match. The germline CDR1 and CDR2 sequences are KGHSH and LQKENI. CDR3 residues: CASNHYGQGLVPGANVLTF. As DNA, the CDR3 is TGTGCCAGCAATCACTACGGACAGGGGCTTGTCCCTGGGGCCAACGTCCTGACTTTC.

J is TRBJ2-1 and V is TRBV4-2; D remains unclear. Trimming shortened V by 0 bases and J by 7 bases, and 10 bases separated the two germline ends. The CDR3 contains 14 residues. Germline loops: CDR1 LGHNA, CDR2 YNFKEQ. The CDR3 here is CASSQDEAVNEQFF. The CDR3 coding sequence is TGTGCCAGCAGCCAAGACGAGGCGGTGAATGAGCAGTTCTTC.

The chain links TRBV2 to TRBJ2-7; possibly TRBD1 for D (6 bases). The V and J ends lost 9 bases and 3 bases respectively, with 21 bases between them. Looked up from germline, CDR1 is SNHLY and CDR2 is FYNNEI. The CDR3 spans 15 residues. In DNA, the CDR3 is TGTGCCAGAGCAGCCGGACAGCAAGTTGACTACGAGCAGTACTTC. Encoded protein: CARAAGQQVDYEQYF.

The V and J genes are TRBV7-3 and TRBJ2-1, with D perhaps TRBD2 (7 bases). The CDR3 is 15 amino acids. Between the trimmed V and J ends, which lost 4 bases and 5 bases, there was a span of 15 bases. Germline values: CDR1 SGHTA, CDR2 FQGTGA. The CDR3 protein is CASSSGEGGHNEQFF. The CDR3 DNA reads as TGTGCCAGCAGCTCCGGGGAGGGGGGGCACAATGAGCAGTTCTTC.

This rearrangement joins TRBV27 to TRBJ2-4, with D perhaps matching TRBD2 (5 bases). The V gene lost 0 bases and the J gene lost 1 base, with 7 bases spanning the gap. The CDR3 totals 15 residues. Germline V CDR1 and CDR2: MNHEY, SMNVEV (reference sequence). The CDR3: CASSLSGVAKNIQYF. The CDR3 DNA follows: TGTGCCAGCAGTTTATCCGGGGTTGCCAAAAACATTCAGTACTTC.

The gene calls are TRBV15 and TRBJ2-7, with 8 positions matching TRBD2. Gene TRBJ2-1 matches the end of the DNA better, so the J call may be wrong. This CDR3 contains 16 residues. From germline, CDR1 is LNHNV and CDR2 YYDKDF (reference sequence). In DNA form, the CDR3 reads TGTGCCACCAGCAGAGACCTTAGCGGGGACAAACGGGAGCAGTTCTTC. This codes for CATSRDLSGDKREQFF.

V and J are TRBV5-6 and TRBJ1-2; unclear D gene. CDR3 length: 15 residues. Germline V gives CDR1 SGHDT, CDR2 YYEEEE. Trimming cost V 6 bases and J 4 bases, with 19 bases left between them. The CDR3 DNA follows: TGTGCCAGCACCCCACTTAATACTGCAGGCTATGGCTACACCTTC. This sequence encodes CASTPLNTAGYGYTF.

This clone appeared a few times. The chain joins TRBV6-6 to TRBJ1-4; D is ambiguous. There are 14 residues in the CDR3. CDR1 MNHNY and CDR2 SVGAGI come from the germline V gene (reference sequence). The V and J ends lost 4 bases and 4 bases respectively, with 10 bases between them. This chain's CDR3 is CASSSPGNNEKLFF. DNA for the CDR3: TGTGCCAGCAGTTCCCCCGGGAATAATGAAAAACTGTTTTTT.

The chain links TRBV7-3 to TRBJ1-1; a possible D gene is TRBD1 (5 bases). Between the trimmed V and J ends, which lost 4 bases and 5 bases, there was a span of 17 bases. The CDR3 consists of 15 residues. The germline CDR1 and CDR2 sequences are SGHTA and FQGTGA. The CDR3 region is CASSSSGRGNTEAFF. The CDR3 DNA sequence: TGTGCCAGCAGCTCATCAGGGCGGGGGAATACTGAAGCTTTCTTT.

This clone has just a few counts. The CDR3 spells CAKPPGQGMNQPQHF. DNA of the CDR3: TGTGCCAAGCCCCCGGGACAGGGGATGAATCAGCCCCAGCATTTT. This chain joins TRBV19 and TRBJ1-5, with 10 bases that match TRBD1. The CDR3 contains 15 residues. Germline V gives CDR1 LNHDA, CDR2 SQIVND (reference sequence). The V gene end was trimmed by 10 bases and the J gene end by 4 bases; junction bases not matched to a gene: 10.

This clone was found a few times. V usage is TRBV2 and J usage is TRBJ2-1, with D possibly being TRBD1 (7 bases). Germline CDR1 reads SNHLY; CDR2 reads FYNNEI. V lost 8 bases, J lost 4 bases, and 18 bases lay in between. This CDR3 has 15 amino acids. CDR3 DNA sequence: TGTGCCAGCTCCGGCCTACAGGGGAGGTACAATGAGCAGTTCTTC. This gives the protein CASSGLQGRYNEQFF.

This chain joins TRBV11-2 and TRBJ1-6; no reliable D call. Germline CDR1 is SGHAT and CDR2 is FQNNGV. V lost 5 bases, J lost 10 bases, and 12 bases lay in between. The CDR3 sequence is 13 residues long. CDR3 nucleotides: TGTGCCAGCAGCGCCTACCCACGATCACCCCTCCACTTT. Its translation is CASSAYPRSPLHF.

CDR3 nucleotides: TGTGCCAGCAGGGCCGGGACAGGGGGCTTGAGCCACACCTTC. Its protein product is CASRAGTGGLSHTF. The chain employs TRBV27 and TRBJ1-2, with TRBD1 identical over 12 bases. Germline V gene lookup returns CDR1 MNHEY and CDR2 SMNVEV (reference sequence). Losses at the gene ends were 6 bases for V and 12 bases for J; bases not matched to a gene: 11. The CDR3 consists of 14 residues.